The 7 T cell receptor beta chains presented below share a single source sample, sequenced in a study of technical replicates of blood from a few donors. Clones were read by immunoSEQ multiplex PCR, and TCRdb kept only the in-frame ones, dropping some. The data hold tens of thousands of clones, with about 94% observed a single time. The sequenced sample consisted of T cells isolated from PBMCs. The source is a human donor in good health.

The chain carries TRBV9 and TRBJ2-7, with D possibly matching TRBD2 (9 bases). Germline values: CDR1 SGDLS, CDR2 YYNGEE. The CDR3 loop spans 18 amino acids. The V gene lost 4 bases and the J gene lost 4 bases, with 27 bases spanning the gap. This chain's CDR3 is CASSPLTGAAGGRYEQYF. DNA of the CDR3: TGTGCCAGCAGCCCTTTGACAGGGGCGGCGGGAGGGCGGTACGAGCAGTACTTC.

In this sample, this clone turned up a few times. This chain joins TRBV7-9 and TRBJ1-1, with a weak D call TRBD1 (6 bases). Germline CDR1 is SEHNR and CDR2 is FQNEAQ (reference sequence). Trimming stripped 2 bases from V and 1 base from J, with 8 bases between. This CDR3 spans 14 amino acids. CDR3 sequence (DNA): TGTGCCAGCAGCTTACGGGGGGCGAACACTGAAGCTTTCTTT. Translating it yields CASSLRGANTEAFF.

The chain has TRBV6-1 and TRBJ2-7, with 9 bases matching TRBD1. V lost 7 bases and J lost 3; bases outside the gene matches: 4. The CDR3 covers 13 residues. The V gene's germline CDR1 is MNHNS and CDR2 SASEGT. The CDR3: CASINRGLYEQYF. The CDR3 region has the DNA TGTGCCAGCATCAACAGGGGGCTCTACGAGCAGTACTTC.

The rearrangement joins TRBV6-5 to TRBJ1-6; the D is unclear. CDR3 length: 13 amino acids. Germline V lookup: CDR1 MNHEY, CDR2 SVGAGI. Trimming removed 4 bases from V and 4 bases from J, with 5 bases in between. CDR3 nucleotide sequence: TGTGCCAGCAGTTCTCGGTATAATTCACCCCTCCACTTT. Encoded protein: CASSSRYNSPLHF.

V usage is TRBV6-5 and J usage is TRBJ2-1; no definite D call. V was clipped by 8 bases and J by 3 bases, with 11 bases between them. The germline gives CDR1 MNHEY, CDR2 SVGAGI. There are 13 residues in the CDR3. The CDR3 here is CASLSVNYNEQFF. The CDR3 DNA is TGTGCCAGCCTGAGTGTTAACTACAATGAGCAGTTCTTC.

This chain connects TRBV5-4 to TRBJ2-1, with 8 bases lining up with TRBD2. The CDR3 has 15 amino acids. Trimming took 5 bases from V and 7 from J; bases not matched to a gene: 11. CDR1 and CDR2 from the germline V gene are SGHNT and YYREEE (reference sequence). Here the CDR3 reads CASRKESGRKNEQFF. As DNA, the CDR3 is TGTGCCAGCAGGAAAGAGAGCGGGAGAAAAAATGAGCAGTTCTTC.

The gene calls are TRBV5-1 and TRBJ1-2; D not resolved. The V gene's germline CDR1 is SGHRS and CDR2 YFSETQ. The CDR3 has 13 amino acids. Trimming stripped 4 bases from V and 3 bases from J, with 10 bases between. The CDR3 protein is CASSPDMYYGYTF. CDR3 nucleotides: TGCGCCAGCAGCCCTGACATGTACTATGGCTACACCTTC.